Each of the 24 T cell receptor beta chains below was sequenced from the same sample in a study of T cell clonotyping in hematopoietic cell transplantation. Clones were read by immunoSEQ multiplex PCR, and TCRdb kept only the in-frame ones, dropping some. The data show fewer than 50,000 clones, with roughly 94% seen just once and 0.85% held by the top ten. The sample comprised peripheral blood mononuclear cells. Receptors originate from a woman in her forties or fifties in good health. Some clones in this sample may be carry-over from other donors' samples.

V gene TRBV19 combines with J gene TRBJ1-5; D may be TRBD1 (5 bases). The germline V gene encodes CDR1 LNHDA and CDR2 SQIVND (reference sequence). The CDR3 runs to 14 residues. V lost 3 bases and J 6 bases, leaving 12 bases between the germline ends. CDR3 nucleotides: TGTGCCAGTAGTATCACGGGGGGACTTCAGCCCCAGCATTTT. As protein: CASSITGGLQPQHF.

This chain joins TRBV27 and TRBJ2-3; 10 bases agree with TRBD2. The CDR3 length is 15 residues. Trimming took 2 bases from V and 6 from J; bases not matched to a gene: 5. CDR1 and CDR2 (germline): MNHEY, SMNVEV (reference sequence). The CDR3: CASSLASGGSDTQYF. CDR3 DNA sequence: TGTGCCAGCAGTTTAGCTAGCGGGGGTTCTGATACGCAGTATTTT.

The chain carries TRBV11-3 and TRBJ1-5, with 8 bases fitting TRBD1. The CDR3 is made up of 17 amino acids. V gave up 3 bases and J gave up 1 base; unmatched junction bases: 8. The germline V gene encodes CDR1 SGHNT and CDR2 YENEEA. Written as DNA, the CDR3 is TGTGCCAGCAGCTTCGACAGGGGACAACTGAGCAATCAGCCCCAGCATTTT. It specifies CASSFDRGQLSNQPQHF.

The V and J genes are TRBV14 and TRBJ2-7; D ambiguous. The germline V and J ends were trimmed by 0 bases and 9 bases, with 9 bases remaining between them. The CDR3 spans 12 residues. Germline V gives CDR1 SGHDN, CDR2 FVKESK. CDR3 sequence (DNA): TGTGCCAGCAGCCAAGAAGCGAGTAGGCAGTACTTC. It is translated as CASSQEASRQYF.

The genes are TRBV14 and TRBJ2-3; 9 bases are a match to TRBD1. The CDR3 spans 17 residues. CDR1 SGHDN and CDR2 FVKESK come from the germline V gene. V trimming: 0 bases; J trimming: 4 bases; junction bases outside the gene matches: 8. The CDR3 nucleotides read TGTGCCAGCAGCCAAGACCTAACCGGACAGGGGTCAGATACGCAGTATTTT. As protein: CASSQDLTGQGSDTQYF.

This chain connects TRBV5-4 to TRBJ1-2, with 9 bases fitting TRBD1. Germline CDR1 is SGHNT and CDR2 is YYREEE (reference sequence). The V gene end was trimmed by 4 bases and the J gene end by 4 bases; junction bases not matched to a gene: 8. This CDR3 spans 15 amino acids. CDR3 coding DNA: TGTGCCAGCAGCACTCCGGGACAGGGTACCTATGGCTACACCTTC. This gives the protein CASSTPGQGTYGYTF.

The genes are TRBV11-2 and TRBJ2-3, with 9 bases fitting TRBD1. Per germline, CDR1 SGHAT and CDR2 FQNNGV. The CDR3 extends over 15 amino acids. V lost 3 bases and J lost 7; bases outside the gene matches: 8. CDR3 nucleotides: TGTGCCAGCAGCTTGGAACAGGGGGCCCAATATACGCAGTATTTT. Translation: CASSLEQGAQYTQYF.

The chain joins TRBV15 to TRBJ2-6; tentative D call: TRBD1 (6 bases). V lost 0 bases to trimming and J lost 4 bases, with 7 bases between them. The CDR3 loop spans 15 amino acids. Germline lookup yields CDR1 LNHNV and CDR2 YYDKDF (reference sequence). The CDR3 protein is CATSRDTGGANVLTF. For the CDR3, the DNA is TGTGCCACCAGCAGAGATACAGGGGGGGCCAACGTCCTGACTTTC. The full variable domain, completed using reference TRBV15 and TRBJ2-6, is DAMVIQNPRYQVTQFGKPVTLSCSQTLNHNVMYWYQQKSSQAPKLLFHYYDKDFNNEADTPDNFQSRRPNTSFCFLDIRSPGLGDTAMYLCATSRDTGGANVLTFGAGSRLTVL.

The chain uses TRBV7-2 and TRBJ2-3, with 8 bases lining up with TRBD2. Germline CDR1 SGHTA, CDR2 FQGNSA. With 5 bases clipped from V and 3 bases from J, the junction kept 7 bases outside the gene matches. CDR3 size: 15 residues. The CDR3 loop is CASSPFPGGTDTQYF. In DNA form, the CDR3 reads TGTGCCAGCAGCCCTTTCCCGGGGGGGACAGATACGCAGTATTTT.

This chain links TRBV19 with TRBJ1-1, with D unclear. The CDR3 has 12 amino acids. V lost 3 bases and J 5 bases, leaving 7 bases between the germline ends. The germline gives CDR1 LNHDA, CDR2 SQIVND (reference sequence). The CDR3 region is CASSMRDTEAFF. CDR3 sequence (DNA): TGTGCCAGTAGTATGAGGGATACTGAAGCTTTCTTT.

J is TRBJ2-5 and V is TRBV7-8; 7 nucleotides agree with TRBD1. Germline-derived CDR1 and CDR2 are SGHVS and FQNEAQ. V dropped 1 base and J dropped 4; count of bases not matched to a gene: 3. The CDR3 loop spans 14 amino acids. CDR3 nucleotides: TGTGCCAGCAGCTTAGTGACAGGGAGAGAGACCCAGTACTTC. It encodes CASSLVTGRETQYF.

The CDR3, as DNA: TGCGCCAGCAGCTTGGATGATAGCGGGGGGGTATACAATGAGCAGTTCTTC. Translating it yields CASSLDDSGGVYNEQFF. This sequence joins TRBV5-1 and TRBJ2-1, with 11 nucleotides matching TRBD2. V lost 0 bases and J lost 4; bases outside the gene matches: 6. CDR1 SGHRS and CDR2 YFSETQ come from the germline V gene. The CDR3 contains 17 residues.

The rearrangement links TRBV19 to TRBJ2-2, with 8 bases matching TRBD1. CDR3 length equals 14 residues. Per germline, CDR1 LNHDA and CDR2 SQIVND (reference sequence). Trimming cost V 7 bases and J 7 bases; bases outside gene matches: 8. The CDR3 reads CASKAGQGNGELFF. CDR3 coding DNA: TGTGCCAGTAAGGCCGGACAGGGTAACGGGGAGCTGTTTTTT.

This chain links TRBV30 with TRBJ1-5; D is unclear. Germline V lookup: CDR1 GTSNPN, CDR2 SVGIG (reference sequence). The CDR3 contains 13 residues. Trimming removed 2 bases from V and 11 bases from J, with 16 bases in between. Written as DNA, the CDR3 is TGTGCCTGGAGTCGAGTAAGGCGGCAGGCCCAGCATTTT. As protein: CAWSRVRRQAQHF.

The chain joins TRBV4-2 to TRBJ2-5; 8 bases agree with TRBD1. The CDR3 spans 15 residues. Unmatched junction bases numbered 10, after V lost 4 bases and J lost 6 bases. Germline CDR1 and CDR2: LGHNA and YNFKEQ. The CDR3 sequence: CASSRGQGEEKTQYF. The CDR3 DNA reads as TGTGCCAGCAGCCGAGGACAGGGCGAGGAGAAGACCCAGTACTTC.

The chain recombines TRBV7-2 with TRBJ1-5; no clear D gene. The germline CDR1 and CDR2 sequences are SGHTA and FQGNSA. Trimming cost V 8 bases and J 1 base, with 9 bases left between them. CDR3 length: 13 residues. The CDR3 region has the DNA TGTGCCAGCTGCCCGGACAGCAATCAGCCCCAGCATTTT. Its protein product is CASCPDSNQPQHF.

J is TRBJ2-7 and V is TRBV6-1, with unresolved D. There are 12 residues in the CDR3. Trimming left V 2 bases short and J 6 bases short, with 8 bases between. Germline V CDR1 and CDR2: MNHNS, SASEGT. DNA of the CDR3: TGTGCCAGCAGTGAAAGCGTGGGCGAGCAGTACTTC. It codes for CASSESVGEQYF.

The V call is TRBV7-3, the J call TRBJ1-2; tentatively, D is TRBD1 (6 bases). This CDR3 has 15 residues. Germline CDR1 is SGHTA and CDR2 is FQGTGA. V lost 8 bases, J lost 8 bases, and 24 bases lay in between. Here the CDR3 reads CASGRSQGSLEGYTF. For the CDR3, the DNA is TGTGCCAGCGGCCGATCGCAGGGGAGTCTAGAAGGCTACACCTTC. The entire variable domain, with the rest obtained from reference TRBV7-3 and TRBJ1-2, is as follows: GAGVSQTPSNKVTEKGKYVELRCDPISGHTALYWYRQSLGQGPEFLIYFQGTGAADDSGLPNDRFFAVRPEGSVSTLKIQRTERGDSAVYLCASGRSQGSLEGYTFGSGTRLTVV.

There are a few counts of this clone. This rearrangement joins TRBV25-1 to TRBJ1-6; possible D gene TRBD1, 6 bases. CDR1 is MGHDK, CDR2 SYGVNS, per germline. CDR3 length equals 14 residues. Trimming took 6 bases from V and 6 from J, leaving 12 bases between them. CDR3 bases: TGTGCCAGCAGGGCCGGGACACTTAATTCACCCCTCCACTTT. Encoded protein: CASRAGTLNSPLHF.

The chain links TRBV4-3 to TRBJ1-2; TRBD1 is a possible D gene (5 bases). The CDR3 is 15 residues long. The germline V gene has CDR1 LGHNA and CDR2 YSLEER. Trimming shortened V by 0 bases and J by 3 bases, and 11 bases separated the two germline ends. The CDR3 region has the DNA TGCGCCAGCAGCCAAGATTTAGGCAGGGACTATGGCTACACCTTC. This encodes CASSQDLGRDYGYTF.

V is TRBV28 and J is TRBJ2-1; D is unclear. CDR1 and CDR2 (germline): MDHEN, SYDVKM. Between the trimmed V and J ends, which lost 7 bases and 7 bases, there was a span of 11 bases. The length of the CDR3 is 12 residues. The CDR3 sequence: CASKEGGNEQFF. CDR3 nucleotide sequence: TGTGCCAGCAAAGAAGGTGGGAATGAGCAGTTCTTC.

This clone was detected a few times. This chain joins TRBV7-2 and TRBJ1-1; no definite D call. The CDR3 is 13 amino acids. Germline V lookup: CDR1 SGHTA, CDR2 FQGNSA. The V gene lost 1 base and the J gene lost 10 bases, with 13 bases spanning the gap. CDR3 bases: TGTGCCAGCAGCTTAGTGGGGAGTCAGGTAGCTTTCTTT. Its translation: CASSLVGSQVAFF.

This rearrangement joins TRBV5-1 to TRBJ1-2; no reliable D call. The V gene's germline CDR1 is SGHRS and CDR2 YFSETQ. The CDR3 is made up of 14 amino acids. The ends were cut back, 0 bases at V and 7 bases at J, with 13 bases in the middle. CDR3 coding DNA: TGCGCCAGCAGCTTGGTGCCCAGGTTTAGTGGCTACACCTTC. This gives the protein CASSLVPRFSGYTF.

The genes are TRBV2 and TRBJ2-2, with D hard to call. The CDR3 covers 12 residues. The germline V gene has CDR1 SNHLY and CDR2 FYNNEI. Deletions cut 8 bases from V and 1 base from J, with 5 bases between. The DNA for the CDR3 is TGTGCCAGCGCGATGAACACCGGGGAGCTGTTTTTT. It is translated as CASAMNTGELFF. Filled out from reference TRBV2 and TRBJ2-2, the complete variable domain reads EPEVTQTPSHQVTQMGQEVILRCVPISNHLYFYWYRQILGQKVEFLVSFYNNEISEKSEIFDDQFSVERPDGSNFTLKIRSTKLEDSAMYFCASAMNTGELFFGEGSRLTVL.